This T cell receptor beta chain was captured by sequencing in a study of shared clonotypes between healthy human individuals. Overall study: Donor ages ranged 18 to 49 years: a couple of women, a few men.

Per germline, CDR1 MNHNS and CDR2 SASEGT. CDR3 length: 15 amino acids. The V end lost 6 bases, the J end lost 0 bases, and 15 bases lay between the germline ends. An even split of each subset's genomic DNA across several immunoSEQ plates was performed. Assay used: immunoSEQ multiplex PCR; TCRdb lists only in-frame clones, some missing. This repertoire shows about 2,200,000 clones, about 92% found once; its top ten account for 1.5% to 2%. Terminally differentiated effector memory CD45RA+ cells were excluded from the naive CD8 cells, which were CD45RO-negative and positively selected for CCR7. The V call is TRBV6-1, the J call TRBJ2-7; the D is unclear. This clonotype was sampled from a man younger than 35 in good health. Some clones in this sample may be carry-over from other donors' samples. Sequenced sample: naive CD8+ T cells from PBMCs. CDR3 residues: CASSDGLHFSYEQYF. For the CDR3, the DNA is TGTGCCAGCAGCGACGGGCTCCACTTCTCCTACGAGCAGTACTTC.